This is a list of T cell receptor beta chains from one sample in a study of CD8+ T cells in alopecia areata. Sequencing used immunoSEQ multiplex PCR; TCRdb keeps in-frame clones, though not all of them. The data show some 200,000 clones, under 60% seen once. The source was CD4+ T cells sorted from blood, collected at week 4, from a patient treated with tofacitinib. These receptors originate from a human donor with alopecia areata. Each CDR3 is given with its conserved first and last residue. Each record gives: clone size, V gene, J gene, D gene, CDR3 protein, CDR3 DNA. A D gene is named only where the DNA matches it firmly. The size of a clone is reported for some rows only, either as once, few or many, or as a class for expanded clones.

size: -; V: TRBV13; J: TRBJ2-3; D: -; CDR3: CASSPRDRDTDTQYF; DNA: TGTGCCAGCAGCCCCCGGGACCGAGACACAGATACGCAGTATTTT
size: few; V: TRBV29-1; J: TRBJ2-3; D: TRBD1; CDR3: CSVDRGFADTQYF; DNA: TGCAGCGTGGACAGGGGATTCGCAGATACGCAGTATTTT
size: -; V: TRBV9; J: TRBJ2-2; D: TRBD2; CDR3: CASSVETSYTGELFF; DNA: TGTGCCAGCAGCGTGGAGACTAGCTACACCGGGGAGCTGTTTTTT
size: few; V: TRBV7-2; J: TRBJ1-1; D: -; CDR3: CASSHELQDGTEAFF; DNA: TGTGCCAGCAGCCACGAGCTACAGGATGGCACTGAAGCTTTCTTT
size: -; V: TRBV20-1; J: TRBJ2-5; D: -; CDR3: CSATQERTQYF; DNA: TGCAGTGCTACCCAGGAGAGGACCCAGTACTTC
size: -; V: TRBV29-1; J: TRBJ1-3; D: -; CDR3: CSVGRGTGNTIYF; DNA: TGCAGCGTTGGTCGGGGCACTGGAAACACCATATATTTT
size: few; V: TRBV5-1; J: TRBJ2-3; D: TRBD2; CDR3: CASSGGGAEEDTQYF; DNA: TGCGCCAGCAGCGGCGGGGGGGCCGAGGAAGATACGCAGTATTTT
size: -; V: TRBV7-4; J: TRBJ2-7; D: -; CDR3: CASSPSAYEQYF; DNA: TGTGCCAGCAGTCCCAGTGCCTACGAGCAGTACTTC
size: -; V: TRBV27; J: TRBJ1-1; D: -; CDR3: CALFCDDSMNTEAFF; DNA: TGTGCCCTGTTCTGCGATGACAGCATGAACACTGAAGCTTTCTTT
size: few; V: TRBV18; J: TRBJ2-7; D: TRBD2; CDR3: CASSPLASGSSYEQYF; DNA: TGTGCCAGCTCACCATTGGCTAGCGGAAGCTCCTACGAGCAGTACTTC
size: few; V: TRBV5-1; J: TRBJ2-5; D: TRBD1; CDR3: CASSLTGGLQETQYF; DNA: TGCGCCAGCAGCTTGACAGGGGGCCTCCAAGAGACCCAGTACTTC
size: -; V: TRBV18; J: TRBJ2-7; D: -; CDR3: CASSLRDGSYEQYF; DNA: TGTGCCAGCTCACTAAGGGACGGCTCCTACGAGCAGTACTTC
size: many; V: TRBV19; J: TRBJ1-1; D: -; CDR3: CASSGPRDAGGSTEAFF; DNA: TGTGCCAGTAGTGGCCCCCGGGACGCCGGGGGATCAACTGAAGCTTTCTTT
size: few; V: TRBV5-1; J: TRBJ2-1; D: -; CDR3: CASSLGGSYNEQFF; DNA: TGCGCCAGCAGCTTGGGGGGATCCTACAATGAGCAGTTCTTC
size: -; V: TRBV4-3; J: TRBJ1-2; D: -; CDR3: CASSQDTAYGYTF; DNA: TGCGCCAGCAGCCAAGACACCGCCTATGGCTACACCTTC
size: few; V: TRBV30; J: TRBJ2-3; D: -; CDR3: CAWNREEGTDTQYF; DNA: TGTGCCTGGAATAGAGAAGAGGGCACAGATACGCAGTATTTT
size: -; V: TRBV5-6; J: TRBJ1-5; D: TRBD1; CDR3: CASSPWTGGEDSNQPQHF; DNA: TGTGCCAGCAGCCCCTGGACAGGGGGCGAGGATAGCAATCAGCCCCAGCATTTT
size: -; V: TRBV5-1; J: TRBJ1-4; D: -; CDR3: CASSGGSNEKLFF; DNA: TGCGCCAGCAGCGGGGGATCGAATGAAAAACTGTTTTTT
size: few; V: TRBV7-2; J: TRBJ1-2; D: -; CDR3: CASSSLWGGYTF; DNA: TGTGCCAGCAGCTCCCTTTGGGGGGGCTACACCTTC
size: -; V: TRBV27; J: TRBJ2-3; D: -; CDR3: CASGTLTDTQYF; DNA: TGTGCCAGCGGGACCCTCACAGATACGCAGTATTTT
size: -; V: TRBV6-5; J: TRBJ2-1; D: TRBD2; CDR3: CASSRGTSGGEQFF; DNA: TGTGCCAGCAGCCGGGGGACTAGCGGGGGGGAGCAGTTCTTC
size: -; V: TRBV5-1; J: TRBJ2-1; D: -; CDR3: CASSLGAPDNEQFF; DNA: TGCGCCAGCAGCTTGGGGGCTCCCGACAATGAGCAGTTCTTC
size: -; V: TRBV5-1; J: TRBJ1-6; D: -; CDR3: CASSLGATNSPLHF; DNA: TGCGCCAGCAGCTTGGGGGCTACTAATTCACCCCTCCACTTT
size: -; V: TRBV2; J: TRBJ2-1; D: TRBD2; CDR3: CASSIAGGDNEQFF; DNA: TGTGCCAGCAGTATAGCGGGGGGTGACAATGAGCAGTTCTTC
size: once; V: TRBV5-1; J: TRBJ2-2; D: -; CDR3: CASSLSAGVNTGELFF; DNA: TGCGCCAGCAGCTTATCGGCAGGGGTAAACACCGGGGAGCTGTTTTTT
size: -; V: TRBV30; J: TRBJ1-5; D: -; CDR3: CAWTRGPNQPQHF; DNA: TGTGCCTGGACCCGGGGCCCCAATCAGCCCCAGCATTTT
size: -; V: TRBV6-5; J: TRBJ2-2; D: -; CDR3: CASRPDNTGELFF; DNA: TGTGCCAGCAGACCCGACAACACCGGGGAGCTGTTTTTT
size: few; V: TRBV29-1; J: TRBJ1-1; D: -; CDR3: CSVWESVAFF; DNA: TGCAGCGTTTGGGAATCGGTGGCTTTCTTT